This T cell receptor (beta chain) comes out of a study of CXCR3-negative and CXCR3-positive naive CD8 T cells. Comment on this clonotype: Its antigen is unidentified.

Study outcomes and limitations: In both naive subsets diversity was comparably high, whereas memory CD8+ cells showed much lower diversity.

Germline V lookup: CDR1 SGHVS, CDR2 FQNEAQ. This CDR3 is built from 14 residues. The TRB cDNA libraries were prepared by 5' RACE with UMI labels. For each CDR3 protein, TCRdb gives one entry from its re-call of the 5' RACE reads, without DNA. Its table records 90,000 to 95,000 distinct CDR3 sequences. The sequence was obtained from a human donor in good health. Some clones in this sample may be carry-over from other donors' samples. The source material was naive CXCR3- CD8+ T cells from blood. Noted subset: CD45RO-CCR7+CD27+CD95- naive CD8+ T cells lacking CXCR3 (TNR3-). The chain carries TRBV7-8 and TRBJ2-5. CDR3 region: CASSLHGFQETQYF.